Each of the 18 T cell receptor beta chains below was sequenced from the same sample in a study of T cells and Merkel cell carcinoma outcomes. The table came from immunoSEQ multiplex PCR; TCRdb's copy has only in-frame clones and leaves some out. The sample holds over 1,500 clones, nearly 90% seen once. Material for sequencing was tumor tissue from Merkel cell carcinoma. These receptors were collected from a human donor with Merkel cell carcinoma.

This chain joins TRBV5-4 and TRBJ2-7; D tentatively fits TRBD1 or TRBD2 (5 bases each). The CDR3 spans 15 residues. Per germline, CDR1 SGHNT and CDR2 YYREEE (reference sequence). With 4 bases removed from V and 4 bases from J, the gap between germline ends came to 18 bases. Here the CDR3 reads CASSPAGRNFYEQYF. CDR3 coding DNA: TGTGCCAGCAGCCCAGCAGGGAGAAACTTTTACGAGCAGTACTTC.

This chain connects TRBV11-2 to TRBJ2-3; no firm D call. From germline, CDR1 is SGHAT and CDR2 FQNNGV. The ends were cut back, 2 bases at V and 3 bases at J, with 9 bases in the middle. The CDR3 runs 14 residues. The CDR3 DNA reads as TGTGCCAGCAGCTTATTCCGTGGTACAGATACGCAGTATTTT. Protein sequence: CASSLFRGTDTQYF.

The chain employs TRBV29-1 and TRBJ2-7; no firm D call. Germline lookup yields CDR1 SQVTM and CDR2 ANQGSEA. The length of the CDR3 is 13 residues. V was clipped by 6 bases and J by 2 bases, with 14 bases between them. CDR3 coding DNA: TGCAGCGTCACCCTTTATGCCGCCTACGAGCAGTACTTC. Its protein is CSVTLYAAYEQYF.

V and J are TRBV6-5 and TRBJ2-7; D gene ambiguous. Germline V gene sequence: CDR1 MNHEY, CDR2 SVGAGI. V gave up 7 bases and J gave up 0 bases, with 13 bases separating them. This CDR3 is 14 amino acids long. DNA for the CDR3: TGTGCCAGCACCGTAGATACATCCTCCTACGAGCAGTACTTC. Translating gives CASTVDTSSYEQYF.

This clone appeared a single time. V is TRBV7-6 and J is TRBJ2-7, with 8 bases aligning to TRBD2. V gave up 4 bases and J gave up 1 base; unmatched junction bases: 9. This CDR3 has 16 residues. Germline V gene sequence: CDR1 SGHVS, CDR2 FNYEAQ. CDR3 sequence: CASSSGGLAGSYEQYF. DNA of the CDR3: TGTGCCAGCAGCTCCGGGGGGCTAGCGGGTTCCTACGAGCAGTACTTC.

This rearrangement joins TRBV7-9 to TRBJ2-7, with D uncertain. Germline V CDR1 and CDR2: SEHNR, FQNEAQ (reference sequence). Trimming took 0 bases from V and 3 from J, leaving 15 bases between them. This CDR3 is built from 16 residues. CDR3 sequence reads: CASSLAGLGKSYEQYF. CDR3 DNA sequence: TGTGCCAGCAGCTTAGCAGGGCTGGGGAAGAGCTACGAGCAGTACTTC.

By share, this clone counts as hyperexpanded. The V and J genes are TRBV4-1 and TRBJ2-2; D call uncertain. The germline V gene encodes CDR1 MGHRA and CDR2 YSYEKL. V was pared by 1 base and J by 2 bases, with 8 bases between. This CDR3 comprises 15 residues. The CDR3, as DNA: TGCGCCAGCAGCCAAGGGGGATTAAACACCGGGGAGCTGTTTTTT. Protein: CASSQGGLNTGELFF.

The rearrangement links TRBV6-4 to TRBJ2-3, with TRBD1 identical over 7 bases. There are 14 residues in the CDR3. Trimming cost V 10 bases and J 0 bases; bases outside gene matches: 7. Germline lookup yields CDR1 MRHNA and CDR2 SNTAGT. This chain's CDR3 is CATADRPSTDTQYF. CDR3 DNA sequence: TGTGCCACCGCGGACAGGCCTAGCACAGATACGCAGTATTTT.

The chain employs TRBV15 and TRBJ2-3, with D possibly matching TRBD2 (6 bases). The CDR3 has 15 amino acids. Germline loops: CDR1 LNHNV, CDR2 YYDKDF (reference sequence). Trimming stripped 1 base from V and 2 bases from J, with 10 bases between. DNA for the CDR3: TGTGCCACCAGCAGAGCGGGGGAGCCCACAGATACGCAGTATTTT. The encoded protein is CATSRAGEPTDTQYF.

The chain recombines TRBV5-1 with TRBJ2-3, with TRBD1 identical over 7 bases. V shed 5 bases and J 3 bases; nucleotides not matched to a gene: 9. Germline V gene data show CDR1 as SGHRS and CDR2 as YFSETQ. The CDR3 extends over 15 amino acids. The CDR3, as DNA: TGCGCCAGCAGGTTTACGGCAGGGGGTACAGATACGCAGTATTTT. This sequence encodes CASRFTAGGTDTQYF.

This clone has only one observation. The rearrangement uses TRBV23-1 and TRBJ2-7, with 7 bases aligning to TRBD2. TRBV23-1 is designated an ORF whose function remains uncertain. After removal of 1 base from V and 5 bases from J, the junction contained 2 bases not matched to a gene. This CDR3 spans 13 amino acids. The CDR3 nucleotides read TGCGCCAGCAGTCAATGGGGAGGGGACGAGCAGTACTTC. This translates into CASSQWGGDEQYF.

The chain joins TRBV7-9 to TRBJ2-5, with D tentatively TRBD1 or TRBD2 (5 bases each). Germline V CDR1 and CDR2: SEHNR, FQNEAQ (reference sequence). The CDR3 loop spans 13 amino acids. V was pared by 5 bases and J by 5 bases, with 12 bases between. The CDR3 loop reads CASSRDLGETQYF. As DNA, the CDR3 is TGTGCCAGCAGCCGGGACCTCGGGGAGACCCAGTACTTC.

The J gene is TRBJ2-3, the V gene TRBV14; possibly TRBD2 for D (6 bases). Trimming removed 4 bases from V and 6 bases from J, with 17 bases in between. The germline V gene encodes CDR1 SGHDN and CDR2 FVKESK. This CDR3 is built from 15 residues. The CDR3, as DNA: TGTGCCAGCAGCCGACCCTCGATCCGGGGGGATACGCAGTATTTT. Protein: CASSRPSIRGDTQYF.

The CDR3: CASSFPGLAGDSSKNIQYF. In nucleotides, the CDR3 is TGTGCCAGCAGCTTCCCGGGACTAGCGGGGGACTCATCCAAAAACATTCAGTACTTC. The chain couples TRBV7-9 to TRBJ2-4; TRBD2 agrees at 14 bases. Germline trimming cut 3 bases from V and 2 bases from J; bases unmatched to any gene: 9. Germline loops: CDR1 SEHNR, CDR2 FQNEAQ (reference sequence). This CDR3 region has 19 residues.

The rearrangement uses TRBV7-2 and TRBJ2-3; D is perhaps TRBD2 (7 bases). Germline lookup yields CDR1 SGHTA and CDR2 FQGNSA. The CDR3 extends over 16 amino acids. V lost 1 base, J lost 2 bases, and 13 bases lay in between. The CDR3 loop is CASSLGGRGFTDTQYF. CDR3 sequence (DNA): TGTGCCAGCAGCTTAGGAGGGAGGGGGTTCACAGATACGCAGTATTTT.

The V and J genes are TRBV6-5 and TRBJ1-1; TRBD1 is a possible D gene (5 bases). This CDR3 contains 11 residues. V lost 8 bases, J lost 1 base, and 5 bases lay in between. Germline CDR1 MNHEY, CDR2 SVGAGI. DNA for the CDR3: TGTGCCAGCCAGGGGAACACTGAAGCTTTCTTT. Its translation is CASQGNTEAFF.

V and J are TRBV27 and TRBJ1-2, with D perhaps TRBD1 (6 bases). V was cut by 3 bases and J by 1 base, with 6 bases left in between. Germline V CDR1 and CDR2: MNHEY, SMNVEV (reference sequence). There are 13 residues in the CDR3. CDR3 in amino acids: CASSLDSNYGYTF. CDR3 DNA sequence: TGTGCCAGCAGTTTGGACAGTAACTATGGCTACACCTTC.

The chain employs TRBV10-3 and TRBJ1-3, with no clear D. In germline, CDR1 is ENHRY, CDR2 SYGVKD. Trimming took off 0 bases at V and 4 bases at J, with 13 bases between the two ends. The CDR3 is 16 amino acids. CDR3 sequence: CAISESLQQLGNTIYF. CDR3 DNA sequence: TGTGCCATCAGTGAGTCTCTACAGCAATTAGGAAACACCATATATTTT.